Following are 26 T cell receptor beta chains from one sample sequenced in a study of control samples from healthy donors and cancer patients. Sequencing used immunoSEQ multiplex PCR; TCRdb keeps in-frame clones, though not all of them. The sample has more than 25,000 clones; roughly 94% are singletons. Sequences were obtained from blood. These receptors all come from a man in his 60s in good health.

The V and J genes are TRBV28 and TRBJ1-1; D is uncertain. Trimming took 10 bases from V and 5 from J, leaving 8 bases between them. The CDR3 length is 10 residues. Germline assignment: CDR1 MDHEN and CDR2 SYDVKM. The CDR3 sequence is CATRGTEAFF. In DNA form, the CDR3 reads TGTGCCACCCGAGGGACTGAAGCTTTCTTT. Full variable domain (outside the CDR3, taken from reference TRBV28 and TRBJ1-1): DVKVTQSSRYLVKRTGEKVFLECVQDMDHENMFWYRQDPGLGLRLIYFSYDVKMKEKGDIPEGYSVSREKKERFSLILESASTNQTSMYLCATRGTEAFFGQGTRLTVV.

This clone was detected once. This rearrangement joins TRBV6-5 to TRBJ1-1, with 10 bases aligning to TRBD1. CDR1 is MNHEY, CDR2 SVGAGI, per germline. CDR3 size: 16 residues. The V segment lost 4 bases and the J segment 2 bases; nucleotides outside the gene matches: 7. CDR3 in DNA: TGTGCCAGCAGTTCAACCGGGACAGGGGACAACACTGAAGCTTTCTTT. This gives the protein CASSSTGTGDNTEAFF.

This clone was picked up one time. The chain recombines TRBV4-2 with TRBJ2-5; TRBD2 aligns across 7 bases. The CDR3 is made up of 16 amino acids. The V segment lost 1 base and the J segment 5 bases; nucleotides outside the gene matches: 10. Per germline, CDR1 LGHNA and CDR2 YNFKEQ. CDR3 nucleotides: TGTGCCAGCAGCCAAGGTGCGGGGGAGCCGGGGGAGACCCAGTACTTC. Its protein product is CASSQGAGEPGETQYF.

The CDR3 loop reads CASSLFTGAKNIQYF. CDR3 bases: TGTGCCAGCAGCTTATTTACCGGGGCCAAAAACATTCAGTACTTC. V and J are TRBV7-2 and TRBJ2-4; no reliable D call. This CDR3 is built from 15 residues. Between the trimmed V and J ends, which lost 2 bases and 1 base, there was a span of 9 bases. Per germline, CDR1 SGHTA and CDR2 FQGNSA.

The chain has TRBV6-1 and TRBJ2-5; D may be TRBD1 (6 bases). This CDR3 has 14 amino acids. Germline lookup yields CDR1 MNHNS and CDR2 SASEGT. Trimming pared 2 bases from V and 4 bases from J, leaving 11 bases between. CDR3 sequence (DNA): TGTGCCAGCAGTGAAAAGGTGACAGGAGAGACCCAGTACTTC. It is translated as CASSEKVTGETQYF.

The chain recombines TRBV29-1 with TRBJ2-1, with no clear D. Trimming shortened V by 3 bases and J by 0 bases, and 12 bases separated the two germline ends. Per the germline V gene, CDR1 is SQVTM and CDR2 is ANQGSEA. The length of the CDR3 is 15 residues. The chain's CDR3 is CSVELRASSYNEQFF. Written as DNA, the CDR3 is TGCAGCGTTGAGTTAAGGGCGAGCTCCTACAATGAGCAGTTCTTC.

The V call is TRBV6-2 or TRBV6-3, the J call TRBJ2-2; TRBD1 aligns across 10 bases. Per germline, CDR1 MNHEY and CDR2 SVGEGT. This CDR3 spans 17 amino acids. Trimming took 6 bases from V and 5 from J; bases not matched to a gene: 12. The CDR3: CASSPTLRTGGTGELFF. In DNA form, the CDR3 reads TGTGCCAGCAGCCCGACCTTACGGACAGGGGGGACCGGGGAGCTGTTTTTT.

This rearrangement joins TRBV3-1 (or the pseudogene TRBV3-2) to TRBJ1-2, with D possibly TRBD1 on 6 matching bases. The CDR3 contains 20 residues. Germline V gene lookup returns CDR1 LGHDT and CDR2 YNNKEL (reference sequence). Trimming left V 1 base short and J 0 bases short, with 24 bases between. For the CDR3, the DNA is TGTGCCAGCAGCCAAGTTGGGGGTCCTTCCCCCGGGGGGCCTAACTATGGCTACACCTTC. Protein: CASSQVGGPSPGGPNYGYTF.

The chain carries TRBV6-5 and TRBJ2-2, with D possibly TRBD2 on 6 matching bases. Germline CDR1 is MNHEY and CDR2 is SVGAGI. V shed 6 bases and J shed 6 bases, with 14 bases lying between them. The CDR3 has 14 residues. CDR3 sequence: CASRTKGGAGELFF. CDR3 in DNA: TGTGCCAGCAGGACGAAGGGAGGCGCCGGGGAGCTGTTTTTT.

The gene calls are TRBV7-6 and TRBJ1-6; 10 bases map to TRBD1. Germline loops: CDR1 SGHVS, CDR2 FNYEAQ. The junction had 1 base not matched to a gene; V was cut back by 0 bases and J by 11 bases. This CDR3 comprises 14 residues. The CDR3 nucleotides are TGTGCCAGCAGCTTAGCGGACAGGGGGACACCCCTCCACTTT. Its translation is CASSLADRGTPLHF.

V gene TRBV14 combines with J gene TRBJ1-4; D not certain. This CDR3 is 14 amino acids long. Per germline, CDR1 SGHDN and CDR2 FVKESK. Trimming took off 4 bases at V and 3 bases at J, with 9 bases between the two ends. This CDR3 is CASSPRVANEKLFF. CDR3 coding DNA: TGTGCCAGCAGCCCAAGGGTGGCTAATGAAAAACTGTTTTTT.

The chain couples TRBV15 to TRBJ2-1; D is tentatively TRBD1 or TRBD2 (6 bases each). The CDR3 contains 20 residues. CDR1 is LNHNV, CDR2 YYDKDF, per germline (reference sequence). Trimming left V 5 bases short and J 4 bases short, with 30 bases between. The DNA for the CDR3 is TGTGCCACCAGCCGCCCCGCGGGACTGGACAGCGGCTCTCCGTACAATGAGCAGTTCTTC. Its protein is CATSRPAGLDSGSPYNEQFF.

The gene calls are TRBV20-1 and TRBJ1-1; no clear D gene. Per the germline V gene, CDR1 is DFQATT and CDR2 is SNEGSKA (reference sequence). The CDR3 spans 11 residues. Trimming cost V 5 bases and J 1 base, with 5 bases left between them. As DNA, the CDR3 is TGCAGTGCTGTCAGGAACACTGAAGCTTTCTTT. Its protein is CSAVRNTEAFF.

This clone showed up just once. This rearrangement joins TRBV14 to TRBJ2-7; 8 bases are a match to TRBD1. From germline, CDR1 is SGHDN and CDR2 FVKESK. The CDR3 is 15 residues long. V was clipped by 4 bases and J by 0 bases; unmatched bases: 5. The CDR3 DNA sequence: TGTGCCAGCAGCCGGAACGGACAGGGCTCCTACGAGCAGTACTTC. Its protein is CASSRNGQGSYEQYF. The full variable domain, in which reference TRBV14 and TRBJ2-7 provide the parts outside the CDR3, is EAGVTQFPSHSVIEKGQTVTLRCDPISGHDNLYWYRRVMGKEIKFLLHFVKESKQDESGMPNNRFLAERTGGTYSTLKVQPAELEDSGVYFCASSRNGQGSYEQYFGPGTRLTVT.

The V gene is TRBV5-1, the J gene TRBJ2-2, with 7 bases that match TRBD1. V was clipped by 2 bases and J by 1 base; unmatched bases: 2. CDR1 is SGHRS and CDR2 is YFSETQ in the germline V gene. The CDR3 is 15 residues long. The chain's CDR3 is CASSFTGVNTGELFF. The CDR3 nucleotides read TGCGCCAGCAGCTTCACAGGGGTGAACACCGGGGAGCTGTTTTTT.

CDR3 loop: CASSFFFGQGNLGNQPQHF. The CDR3 DNA reads TGTGCCAGCAGCTTTTTTTTTGGACAGGGGAATTTGGGCAATCAGCCCCAGCATTTT. The chain combines TRBV7-9 with TRBJ1-5, with TRBD1 identical over 9 bases. The V gene's germline CDR1 is SEHNR and CDR2 FQNEAQ (reference sequence). J gave up 2 bases and V 3 bases, and 14 bases lay outside the gene matches. The CDR3 is 19 amino acids.

The chain uses TRBV19 and TRBJ1-2; D gene uncertain. This CDR3 comprises 14 residues. CDR1 LNHDA and CDR2 SQIVND come from the germline V gene (reference sequence). The V gene lost 0 bases and the J gene lost 4 bases, with 9 bases spanning the gap. CDR3 sequence reads: CASSIDQLVYGYTF. CDR3 nucleotides: TGTGCCAGTAGTATAGATCAGTTGGTCTATGGCTACACCTTC.

V is TRBV12-3 or TRBV12-4 and J is TRBJ1-2; no clear D. The CDR3 is made up of 12 amino acids. Trimming shortened V by 5 bases and J by 4 bases, and 8 bases separated the two germline ends. The CDR3 bases are TGTGCCAGCAGTCGGACTGTCTATGGCTACACCTTC. Its protein is CASSRTVYGYTF.

This chain joins TRBV9 and TRBJ2-1, with TRBD2 as a possible D gene (6 bases). The CDR3 runs 12 residues. Trimming cost V 0 bases and J 11 bases, with 9 bases left between them. CDR1 is SGDLS, CDR2 YYNGEE, per germline. The CDR3 DNA reads TGTGCCAGCAGCGTAGGGGGGGAAAAGCAGTTCTTC. Translating gives CASSVGGEKQFF.

This rearrangement joins TRBV21-1 to TRBJ2-5. TRBV21-1 is noted as a pseudogene. The CDR3 sequence is 14 residues long. The CDR3 nucleotides read TGTGCCAGCAGCATCCGGACCGTCCTATTGACCCAGTACTTC. Translated, it gives CASSIRTVLLTQYF.

The CDR3, as DNA: TGTGCCAGCAGCGTCGTGGTGGGGTACGGTGGCTACACCTTC. This sequence encodes CASSVVVGYGGYTF. The chain couples TRBV28 to TRBJ1-2; D is uncertain. The CDR3 runs 14 residues. The V end was cut by 6 bases, the J end by 7 bases, with 18 bases between. Germline-derived CDR1 and CDR2 are MDHEN and SYDVKM.

This chain links TRBV3-1 (or the pseudogene TRBV3-2) with TRBJ1-6; D not resolved. Trimming removed 3 bases at V and 7 bases at J, with 10 bases between. Germline CDR1 reads LGHDT; CDR2 reads YNNKEL (reference sequence). The CDR3 length is 14 residues. The CDR3: CASSHGTSNSPLHF. The DNA of the CDR3 is TGTGCCAGCAGCCACGGAACCTCGAATTCACCCCTCCACTTT.

The rearrangement uses TRBV9 and TRBJ2-3; 9 nucleotides match TRBD2. With 3 bases clipped from V and 8 bases from J, the junction kept 10 bases outside the gene matches. This CDR3 is 15 amino acids long. CDR1 is SGDLS and CDR2 is YYNGEE in the germline V gene. CDR3 sequence (DNA): TGTGCCAGCAGCGGAGGCGGGGGGGCGGAGGGTACGCAGTATTTT. Translated, it gives CASSGGGGAEGTQYF.

The chain uses TRBV5-5 and TRBJ1-2; 8 nucleotides match TRBD1. The CDR3 covers 14 residues. The germline V gene has CDR1 SGHKS and CDR2 YYEKEE (reference sequence). Trimming at V came to 0 bases and at J to 4 bases, leaving 2 bases not matched to a gene. In DNA form, the CDR3 reads TGTGCCAGCAGCTTGGGACAGGGGCCCTATGGCTACACCTTC. This gives the protein CASSLGQGPYGYTF.

The sample holds a few counts of this clone. The V and J genes are TRBV14 and TRBJ2-5; D gene ambiguous. This CDR3 contains 14 residues. From germline, CDR1 is SGHDN and CDR2 FVKESK. V was trimmed by 0 bases and J by 2 bases, leaving 7 bases between them. The CDR3 loop is CASSQEPRQETQYF. DNA for the CDR3: TGTGCCAGCAGCCAAGAACCCAGACAAGAGACCCAGTACTTC.

This clone showed up just once. This chain joins TRBV7-2 and TRBJ1-6, with TRBD1 matching over 9 bases. J was trimmed by 3 bases and V by 5 bases; bases with no gene match: 5. In germline, CDR1 is SGHTA, CDR2 FQGNSA. The CDR3 is 16 amino acids. The CDR3: CASSPQGAGYNSPLHF. The CDR3 DNA follows: TGTGCCAGCAGCCCACAGGGGGCAGGCTATAATTCACCCCTCCACTTT. The entire variable domain, with the rest obtained from reference TRBV7-2 and TRBJ1-6, is as follows: GAGVSQSPSNKVTEKGKDVELRCDPISGHTALYWYRQSLGQGLEFLIYFQGNSAPDKSGLPSDRFSAERTGGSVSTLTIQRTQQEDSAVYLCASSPQGAGYNSPLHFGNGTRLTVT.